This T cell receptor beta chain emerged from a study of OX40 agonist ivuxolimab in advanced cancers. Produced via immunoSEQ multiplex PCR; TCRdb's table is partial and in-frame only. The top ten clones hold about 43% of a sample with over 35,000 clones, roughly nine tenths of them seen once. This CDR3 spans 13 amino acids. Germline values: CDR1 MDHEN, CDR2 SYDVKM. J was trimmed by 0 bases and V by 7 bases; bases with no gene match: 3. On this clone: Its antigen remains unknown.

General study points: Both CD4+ and CD8+ T cell populations in blood had undergone clonal expansion by week 6 at 0.1 to 3.0 mg/kg.

This chain links TRBV28 with TRBJ2-7; TRBD1 agrees at 7 bases. The sequence was obtained from an adult with an advanced solid tumor such as melanoma, head and neck, liver or kidney cancer. Specimen: CD4+ or CD8+ T cells sorted from blood, collected in a trial of the OX40 agonist ivuxolimab. The CDR3 coding sequence is TGTGCCAGCAAGACAGGGAGCTCCTACGAGCAGTACTTC. This encodes CASKTGSSYEQYF.